The clone carrying this T cell receptor beta chain has at least ten counts. The source of the sample is a study of T-cell reconstitution after alpha-beta-depleted transplantation in children. Trimming left V 1 base short and J 7 bases short, with 7 bases between. The CDR3 is made up of 12 amino acids. Germline CDR1 is KGHSH and CDR2 is LQKENI. A library of TCRbeta sequences, prepared with unique molecular identifiers, was generated. TCRdb used MiXCR to reprocess the PCR reads, holding one entry per CDR3 protein. The sample contains some 200,000 distinct CDR3 sequences, 9.7% of which appear only once. The rearrangement uses TRBV18 and TRBJ1-1; D is unclear. Sequencing was performed on PBMCs from the stem cell graft donor, taken from the stem cell graft. This clonotype was sampled from a human donor who donated a stem cell graft to a child with SCID. The CDR3, as DNA: TGTGCCAGCTCACCACGGGGAATTGAAGCTTTCTTT. Its protein product is CASSPRGIEAFF.